The rows below give T cell receptor beta chains drawn from one sample of a study of cytomegalovirus exposure and HLA in healthy donors. Measured with immunoSEQ multiplex PCR; TCRdb has only the in-frame clones, and not every one. The table shows roughly 330,000 clones, with 75% to 90% occurring only once. The sample consisted of PBMCs. The receptors derive from a woman aged 25 to 39 in good health and CMV-seropositive. Each CDR3 is given without its conserved first and last residue.

v_call	j_call	cdr3_aa
TRBV5-1	TRBJ2-1	ASSLVLAGGRDEQF
TRBV28	TRBJ2-7	ASSLGQGGDEQY
TRBV28	TRBJ2-5	ASSLSAGTGTNQETQY
TRBV7-6	TRBJ2-1	ASSSLADPYNEQF
TRBV19	TRBJ2-7	ASATGGPSYEQY
TRBV28	TRBJ2-7	ASAGLATYEQY
TRBV6-5	TRBJ1-2	ASSYSPANYGYT
TRBV19	TRBJ2-7	ASSIAGGAYEQY
TRBV27	TRBJ2-3	ASGGTVTDTQY
TRBV5-1	TRBJ2-5	ASSDGSGRETQY
TRBV6-1	TRBJ1-2	ASSPTLTNYGYT
TRBV5-1	TRBJ2-7	ASSLARTAGMSEQY
TRBV5-1	TRBJ2-7	ASSFGLAGTSYEQY
TRBV9	TRBJ2-2	ASSVVSGGITPGGELF
TRBV29-1	TRBJ2-7	SVTGTGAEQY
TRBV5-1	TRBJ2-2	ASSSKFGNTGELF
TRBV2	TRBJ1-2	ASLKGYGYT
TRBV2	TRBJ2-1	ASRSGVSSYNEQF
TRBV2	TRBJ2-1	ASSVFSSGNEQF
TRBV9	TRBJ1-1	ASSGLDRVDTEAF
TRBV6-5	TRBJ2-1	ASRIAGGPYNEQF
TRBV28	TRBJ2-2	ASSAVSDRWDTGELF
TRBV3-1/TRBV3-2	TRBJ2-7	ASSQGQY
TRBV5-1	TRBJ2-7	ASSLAATYEQY
TRBV27	TRBJ1-6	ASSPRGRYNSPLH
TRBV7-9	TRBJ2-1	ASSFFGARAGESYNEQF
TRBV27	TRBJ2-1	ASTRTGDSSYNEQF
TRBV27	TRBJ2-7	ASSLSLSYEQY
TRBV7-9	TRBJ2-1	ASSLASSANNEQF
TRBV9	TRBJ2-1	ASSVGGTNNEQF
TRBV7-6	TRBJ2-1	ASSDKEGEQF
TRBV14	TRBJ1-2	ASSQDRPGVYYGYT
TRBV19	TRBJ2-2	ASSPDGNTGELF
TRBV27	TRBJ2-2	ASREGQVNTGELF
TRBV5-1	TRBJ2-3	ATPLGDTQY
TRBV27	TRBJ2-1	ASSRDSTGYYNEQF
TRBV27	TRBJ2-1	ASSFSGNEQF